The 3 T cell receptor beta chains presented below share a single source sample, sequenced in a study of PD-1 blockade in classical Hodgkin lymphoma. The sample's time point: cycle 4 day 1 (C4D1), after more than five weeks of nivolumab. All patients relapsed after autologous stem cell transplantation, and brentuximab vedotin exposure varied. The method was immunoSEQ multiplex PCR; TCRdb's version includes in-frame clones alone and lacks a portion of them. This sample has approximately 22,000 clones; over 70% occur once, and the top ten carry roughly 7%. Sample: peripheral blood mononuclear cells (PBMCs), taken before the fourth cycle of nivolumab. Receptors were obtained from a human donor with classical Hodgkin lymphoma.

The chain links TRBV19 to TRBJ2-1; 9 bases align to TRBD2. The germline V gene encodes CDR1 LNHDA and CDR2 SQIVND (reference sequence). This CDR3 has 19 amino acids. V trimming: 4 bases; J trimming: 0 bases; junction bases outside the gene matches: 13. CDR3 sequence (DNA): TGTGCCAGTAGTACCCGTGGGCTAGCGGGGAGCAGCTCCTACAATGAGCAGTTCTTC. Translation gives CASSTRGLAGSSSYNEQFF.

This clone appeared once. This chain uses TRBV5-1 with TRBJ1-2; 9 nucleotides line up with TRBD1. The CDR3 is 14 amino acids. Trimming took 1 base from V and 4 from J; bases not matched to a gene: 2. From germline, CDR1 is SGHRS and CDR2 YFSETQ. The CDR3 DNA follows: TGCGCCAGCAGCTTGACAGGGGGCGTCTATGGCTACACCTTC. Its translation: CASSLTGGVYGYTF. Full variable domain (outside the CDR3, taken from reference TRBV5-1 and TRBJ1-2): KAGVTQTPRYLIKTRGQQVTLSCSPISGHRSVSWYQQTPGQGLQFLFEYFSETQRNKGNFPGRFSGRQFSNSRSEMNVSTLELGDSALYLCASSLTGGVYGYTFGSGTRLTVV.

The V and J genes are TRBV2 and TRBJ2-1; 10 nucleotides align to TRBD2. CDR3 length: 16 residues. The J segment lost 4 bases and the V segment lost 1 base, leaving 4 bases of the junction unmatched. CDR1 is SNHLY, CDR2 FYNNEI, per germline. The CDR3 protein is CASSEGRTSGYNEQFF. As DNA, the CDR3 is TGTGCCAGCAGTGAAGGAAGGACTAGCGGATACAATGAGCAGTTCTTC.